This T cell receptor (beta chain) is from a study of Ad26.COV2.S vaccination and SARS-CoV-2 variants. Overall study: Donor was in the COV1001 Ad26.COV2.S trial arm. Ad26.COV2.S given intramuscularly, once or twice 56 days apart.

Treatment defined: around 19 received Ad26.COV2.S at low or high dose, single or two shots; about 5 received placebo; per-sample allocation not given. Collection of the samples took place on day 63 after the first injection of vaccine or placebo. This person who donated was an adult of 18-55 years in Boston. Assay used: immunoSEQ multiplex PCR; TCRdb lists only in-frame clones, some missing. The data show roughly 300,000 clones, 80% to 90% seen once. The CDR3 consists of 15 residues. Germline-derived CDR1 and CDR2 are SGHDT and YYEEEE. Trimming cost V 0 bases and J 2 bases, with 11 bases left between them.

The source is a person between 18 and 65 years old who received the Ad26.COV2.S COVID-19 vaccine or a placebo. The input for sequencing was peripheral blood, taken in a trial of Ad26.COV2.S vaccine versus placebo. V is TRBV5-6 and J is TRBJ1-2, with D perhaps TRBD1 (5 bases). CDR3 sequence reads: CASSLDGRVNYGYTF. CDR3 coding DNA: TGTGCCAGCAGCTTGGACGGCAGGGTAAACTATGGCTACACCTTC. Based on the CDR3 plus reference TRBV5-6 and TRBJ1-2, the full variable domain is DAGVTQSPTHLIKTRGQQVTLRCSPKSGHDTVSWYQQALGQGPQFIFQYYEEEERQRGNFPDRFSGHQFPNYSSELNVNALLLGDSALYLCASSLDGRVNYGYTFGSGTRLTVV.